The 3 T cell receptor beta chains below come from one sample, sequenced in a study of blood T cell repertoires in COVID-19. Profiled with immunoSEQ multiplex PCR; TCRdb holds only in-frame clones, not every one. The table includes about 150,000 clones, roughly 91% detected once. The specimen sequenced was peripheral blood. These receptors were taken from a man in his sixties with active or convalescent COVID-19.

This chain links TRBV6-2 or TRBV6-3 with TRBJ1-5, with TRBD1 as a possible D gene (5 bases). V lost 6 bases and J lost 6, with 9 bases in between. CDR1 and CDR2 (germline): MNHEY, SVGEGT. CDR3 length: 12 amino acids. Here the CDR3 DNA reads TGTGCCAGCAGCTCCAGGGTTCAGCCCCAGCATTTT. It translates to CASSSRVQPQHF.

The chain has TRBV6-6 and TRBJ2-5, with 8 positions matching TRBD1. CDR3 length: 13 amino acids. The V segment lost 10 bases and the J segment 5 bases; nucleotides outside the gene matches: 9. CDR1 and CDR2 from the germline V gene are MNHNY and SVGAGI (reference sequence). CDR3: CATRQGARETQYF. CDR3 DNA sequence: TGTGCCACGAGGCAGGGGGCTCGCGAGACCCAGTACTTC.

The rearrangement uses TRBV6-2 or TRBV6-3 and TRBJ2-3; D remains ambiguous. Trimming shortened V by 4 bases and J by 2 bases, and 4 bases separated the two germline ends. Germline lookup yields CDR1 MNHEY and CDR2 SVGEGT. The CDR3 is 12 residues long. The CDR3 sequence is CASSSSTDTQYF. The CDR3 bases are TGTGCCAGCAGTTCTTCCACAGATACGCAGTATTTT.